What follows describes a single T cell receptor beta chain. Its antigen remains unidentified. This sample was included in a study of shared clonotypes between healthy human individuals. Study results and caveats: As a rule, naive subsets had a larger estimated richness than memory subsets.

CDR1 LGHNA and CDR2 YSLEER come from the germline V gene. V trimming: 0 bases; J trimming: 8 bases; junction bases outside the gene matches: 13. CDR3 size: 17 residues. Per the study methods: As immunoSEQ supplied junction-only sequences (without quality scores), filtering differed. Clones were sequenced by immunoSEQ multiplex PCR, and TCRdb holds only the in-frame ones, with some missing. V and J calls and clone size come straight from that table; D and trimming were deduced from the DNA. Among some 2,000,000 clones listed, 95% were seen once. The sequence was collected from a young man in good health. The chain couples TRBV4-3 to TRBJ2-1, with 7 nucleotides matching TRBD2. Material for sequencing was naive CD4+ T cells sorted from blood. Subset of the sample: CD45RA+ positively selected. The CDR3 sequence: CASSQELTAGLFDEQFF. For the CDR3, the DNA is TGCGCCAGCAGCCAAGAGTTAACAGCGGGACTATTCGATGAGCAGTTCTTC.